Each of the 2 T cell receptor beta chains below was sequenced from the same sample in a study of cytomegalovirus exposure and HLA in healthy donors. The assay was immunoSEQ multiplex PCR, and TCRdb's table has in-frame clones only and misses some. The sample holds 260,000 or so clones; around 87% are singletons and the top ten take 2.6%. The sample was PBMCs. The receptors stem from a man between 18 and 29 years old in good health and CMV-seronegative.

V gene TRBV5-6 combines with J gene TRBJ2-7, with D unclear. The CDR3 is made up of 13 amino acids. The germline CDR1 and CDR2 sequences are SGHDT and YYEEEE. The V and J ends lost 0 bases and 6 bases respectively, with 10 bases between them. The CDR3 here is CASSLERESEQYF. CDR3 nucleotides: TGTGCCAGCAGCTTGGAACGTGAGTCCGAGCAGTACTTC.

The gene calls are TRBV7-9 and TRBJ2-7; TRBD1 matches at 11 bases. Losses at the gene ends were 6 bases for V and 6 bases for J; bases not matched to a gene: 10. CDR3 size: 15 residues. Germline V gene data show CDR1 as SEHNR and CDR2 as FQNEAQ (reference sequence). The CDR3 loop reads CASSSGTGGFFEQYF. In DNA, the CDR3 is TGTGCCAGCAGTTCAGGGACAGGGGGATTTTTCGAGCAGTACTTC.